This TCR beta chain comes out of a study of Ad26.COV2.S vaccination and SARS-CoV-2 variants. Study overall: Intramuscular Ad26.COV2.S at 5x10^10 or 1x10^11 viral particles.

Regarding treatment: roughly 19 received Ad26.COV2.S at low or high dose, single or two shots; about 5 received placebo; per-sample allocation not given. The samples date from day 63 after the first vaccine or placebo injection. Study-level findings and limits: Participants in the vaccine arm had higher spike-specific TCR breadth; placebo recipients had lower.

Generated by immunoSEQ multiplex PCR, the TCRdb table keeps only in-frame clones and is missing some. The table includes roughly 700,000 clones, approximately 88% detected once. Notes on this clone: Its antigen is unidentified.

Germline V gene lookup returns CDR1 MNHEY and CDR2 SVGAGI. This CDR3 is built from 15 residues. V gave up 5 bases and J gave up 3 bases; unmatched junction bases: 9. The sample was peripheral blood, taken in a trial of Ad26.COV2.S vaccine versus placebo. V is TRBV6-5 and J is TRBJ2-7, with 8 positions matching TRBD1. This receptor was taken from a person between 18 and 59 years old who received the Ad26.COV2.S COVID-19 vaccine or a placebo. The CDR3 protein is CASSRGQGGFYEQYF. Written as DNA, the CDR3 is TGTGCCAGCAGTCGCGGACAGGGAGGATTCTACGAGCAGTACTTC.